This T cell receptor beta chain was documented in a study of shared clonotypes between healthy human individuals. Between the trimmed V and J ends, which lost 0 bases and 2 bases, there was a span of 20 bases. CDR3 size: 18 residues. Germline V gene data show CDR1 as SGHTA and CDR2 as FQGNSA. Assay used: immunoSEQ multiplex PCR; TCRdb lists only in-frame clones, some missing. The table shows roughly 2,000,000 clones, with about 95% occurring only once. Naive CD8 cells lacked CD45RO, underwent positive selection for CCR7 and left out terminally differentiated effector memory CD45RA+ cells. The receptor was derived from a man between 18 and 35 years old in good health. The material sequenced was naive CD8+ T cells sorted from blood. The chain employs TRBV7-2 and TRBJ2-7, with a tentative D call TRBD1 (6 bases). The CDR3 nucleotides are TGTGCCAGCAGCTTAGCCTCCCAAGGTGGACAGTTAGCCTACGAGCAGTACTTC. Its protein is CASSLASQGGQLAYEQYF.